The rows below give T cell receptor beta chains drawn from one sample of a study of tumor-infiltrating lymphocytes in primary liver carcinoma. Each CDR3 protein gets one entry after TCRdb re-called the multiplex PCR reads with MiXCR. The table lists about 70,000 distinct CDR3 sequences, about 70% of them singletons. The sequenced material came from liver tumor tissue from sampling region 4. Receptors originate from a man between 35 and 55 years old with primary liver carcinoma and hepatitis B virus infection. Each CDR3 is given with its conserved first and last residue. Fields, in order: CDR3 protein, CDR3 length, clone size, J gene, V gene. The size of a clone is reported for some rows only, either as once, few or many, or as a class for expanded clones.

CDR3: CASSYASDGAGEQYF
length: 15
size: .
J: TRBJ2-7
V: TRBV6-5

CDR3: CSASVSGTDTGELFF
length: 15
size: .
J: TRBJ2-2
V: TRBV20-1

CDR3: CDSSESPGYAYEQYF
length: 15
size: .
J: TRBJ2-7
V: TRBV10-2

CDR3: CANILSSGRVNEQFF
length: 15
size: .
J: TRBJ2-1
V: TRBV11-2

CDR3: CAISESVSSSDTEAFF
length: 16
size: many
J: TRBJ1-1
V: TRBV10-3

CDR3: CASSATRDRVSQYF
length: 14
size: medium-sized
J: TRBJ2-5
V: TRBV11-2

CDR3: CTTSGLAGVYESYEQYF
length: 17
size: .
J: TRBJ2-7
V: TRBV4-2

CDR3: CASSPQSGGTIYF
length: 13
size: .
J: TRBJ1-3
V: TRBV11-2

CDR3: CSVFTNSEAFF
length: 11
size: .
J: TRBJ1-1
V: TRBV29-1

CDR3: CASSAPPYERYF
length: 12
size: .
J: TRBJ2-7
V: TRBV6-2/TRBV6-3

CDR3: CASREKAGGTKEQFF
length: 15
size: .
J: TRBJ2-1
V: TRBV6-1

CDR3: CASNRDGYYGYTF
length: 13
size: many
J: TRBJ1-2
V: TRBV6-1

CDR3: CASSEFGTGELFF
length: 13
size: many
J: TRBJ2-2
V: TRBV6-4

CDR3: CASVRRVTDTQYF
length: 13
size: .
J: TRBJ2-3
V: TRBV23-1

CDR3: CASSLTEAGEQYF
length: 13
size: many
J: TRBJ2-7
V: TRBV5-1

CDR3: CASKPGTGNYDTQYF
length: 15
size: .
J: TRBJ2-3
V: TRBV6-5

CDR3: CTSSLAGTSGRDEQFF
length: 16
size: .
J: TRBJ2-1
V: TRBV5-6

CDR3: CASNFPQGNEQFF
length: 13
size: .
J: TRBJ2-1
V: TRBV7-9

CDR3: CASSPPNTGELFF
length: 13
size: many
J: TRBJ2-2
V: TRBV18

CDR3: CVSSLVNGGSRQETQYF
length: 17
size: .
J: TRBJ2-5
V: TRBV11-2

CDR3: CVSRPEPTSYEQYF
length: 14
size: .
J: TRBJ2-7
V: TRBV4-1

CDR3: CDGRRHLQETQYF
length: 13
size: .
J: TRBJ2-5
V: TRBV6-1

CDR3: CASSLGVGLAGETQYF
length: 16
size: few
J: TRBJ2-5
V: TRBV7-3

CDR3: CASSPSAGTTDTQYF
length: 15
size: few
J: TRBJ2-3
V: TRBV5-1

CDR3: CASSYLSGPYYEQYF
length: 15
size: few
J: TRBJ2-7
V: TRBV19

CDR3: CASRLPDRGENSPLHF
length: 16
size: .
J: TRBJ1-6
V: TRBV6-6

CDR3: CASGEDIYNEPFF
length: 13
size: .
J: TRBJ2-1
V: TRBV6-1

CDR3: CASRQTGPNTEAFF
length: 14
size: .
J: TRBJ1-1
V: TRBV6-5

CDR3: CANSSDSTDTQYF
length: 13
size: once
J: TRBJ2-3
V: TRBV6-6

CDR3: CASPTSGQGNSEQYF
length: 15
size: many
J: TRBJ2-7
V: TRBV6-1

CDR3: CASSAGGTRYNEQFF
length: 15
size: .
J: TRBJ2-1
V: TRBV9

CDR3: CASSDRDNDPNTGELFF
length: 17
size: many
J: TRBJ2-2
V: TRBV6-1

CDR3: CASSSLSGRTSGELSF
length: 16
size: .
J: TRBJ2-2
V: TRBV6-5

CDR3: CASSFIHGAATQYF
length: 14
size: .
J: TRBJ2-3
V: TRBV12-3/TRBV12-4

CDR3: CVSSFVRGDEQSQHF
length: 15
size: once
J: TRBJ1-5
V: TRBV6-5

CDR3: CASRPGTDSNLPQHF
length: 15
size: .
J: TRBJ1-5
V: TRBV6-6

CDR3: CASSRDLRSSYNEQFF
length: 16
size: many
J: TRBJ2-1
V: TRBV5-1

CDR3: CSASDMVVGYTF
length: 12
size: once
J: TRBJ1-2
V: TRBV29-1

CDR3: CAGTDSSYNEQFF
length: 13
size: .
J: TRBJ2-1
V: TRBV7-2

CDR3: CAYSRGLADANTGELFF
length: 17
size: .
J: TRBJ2-2
V: TRBV4-2

CDR3: CASSIGPPYEQYF
length: 13
size: .
J: TRBJ2-7
V: TRBV19

CDR3: CAGSHDKRGGLDMQYF
length: 16
size: .
J: TRBJ2-3
V: TRBV4-1